This TCR beta chain was sequenced during a study of human versus mouse CDR3 diversity and MHC coevolution. Germline V gene lookup returns CDR1 MNHEY and CDR2 SVGAGI. V was shortened by 7 bases and J by 13 bases, with 22 bases between the two germline ends. This CDR3 has 14 residues. The method was immunoSEQ multiplex PCR; TCRdb's version includes in-frame clones alone and lacks a portion of them. Here the sample spans 60,000 or so clones, about 93% being singletons. Study-wide findings and caveats: Mice had fewer CDR3 deletions and insertions than humans on average. Clonal inequality was lowest in two of the three human donors.

In the case of this clone: No antigen is known for it.

Naive CD4 T cells were sorted as CD45RO-negative, CD62L-positive. The source material was naive CD4+ T cells from blood. Documented subset: CD45RO-negative CD62L-positive naive CD4 T cells. The genes are TRBV6-5 and TRBJ2-2; D possibly corresponds to TRBD2 (5 bases). This receptor was obtained from a person between 55 and 69 years old in good health. In DNA, the CDR3 is TGTGCCAGCACTCCCCCGGGTTCTAAAGGAGGGCTGTTTTTT. Protein: CASTPPGSKGGLFF.